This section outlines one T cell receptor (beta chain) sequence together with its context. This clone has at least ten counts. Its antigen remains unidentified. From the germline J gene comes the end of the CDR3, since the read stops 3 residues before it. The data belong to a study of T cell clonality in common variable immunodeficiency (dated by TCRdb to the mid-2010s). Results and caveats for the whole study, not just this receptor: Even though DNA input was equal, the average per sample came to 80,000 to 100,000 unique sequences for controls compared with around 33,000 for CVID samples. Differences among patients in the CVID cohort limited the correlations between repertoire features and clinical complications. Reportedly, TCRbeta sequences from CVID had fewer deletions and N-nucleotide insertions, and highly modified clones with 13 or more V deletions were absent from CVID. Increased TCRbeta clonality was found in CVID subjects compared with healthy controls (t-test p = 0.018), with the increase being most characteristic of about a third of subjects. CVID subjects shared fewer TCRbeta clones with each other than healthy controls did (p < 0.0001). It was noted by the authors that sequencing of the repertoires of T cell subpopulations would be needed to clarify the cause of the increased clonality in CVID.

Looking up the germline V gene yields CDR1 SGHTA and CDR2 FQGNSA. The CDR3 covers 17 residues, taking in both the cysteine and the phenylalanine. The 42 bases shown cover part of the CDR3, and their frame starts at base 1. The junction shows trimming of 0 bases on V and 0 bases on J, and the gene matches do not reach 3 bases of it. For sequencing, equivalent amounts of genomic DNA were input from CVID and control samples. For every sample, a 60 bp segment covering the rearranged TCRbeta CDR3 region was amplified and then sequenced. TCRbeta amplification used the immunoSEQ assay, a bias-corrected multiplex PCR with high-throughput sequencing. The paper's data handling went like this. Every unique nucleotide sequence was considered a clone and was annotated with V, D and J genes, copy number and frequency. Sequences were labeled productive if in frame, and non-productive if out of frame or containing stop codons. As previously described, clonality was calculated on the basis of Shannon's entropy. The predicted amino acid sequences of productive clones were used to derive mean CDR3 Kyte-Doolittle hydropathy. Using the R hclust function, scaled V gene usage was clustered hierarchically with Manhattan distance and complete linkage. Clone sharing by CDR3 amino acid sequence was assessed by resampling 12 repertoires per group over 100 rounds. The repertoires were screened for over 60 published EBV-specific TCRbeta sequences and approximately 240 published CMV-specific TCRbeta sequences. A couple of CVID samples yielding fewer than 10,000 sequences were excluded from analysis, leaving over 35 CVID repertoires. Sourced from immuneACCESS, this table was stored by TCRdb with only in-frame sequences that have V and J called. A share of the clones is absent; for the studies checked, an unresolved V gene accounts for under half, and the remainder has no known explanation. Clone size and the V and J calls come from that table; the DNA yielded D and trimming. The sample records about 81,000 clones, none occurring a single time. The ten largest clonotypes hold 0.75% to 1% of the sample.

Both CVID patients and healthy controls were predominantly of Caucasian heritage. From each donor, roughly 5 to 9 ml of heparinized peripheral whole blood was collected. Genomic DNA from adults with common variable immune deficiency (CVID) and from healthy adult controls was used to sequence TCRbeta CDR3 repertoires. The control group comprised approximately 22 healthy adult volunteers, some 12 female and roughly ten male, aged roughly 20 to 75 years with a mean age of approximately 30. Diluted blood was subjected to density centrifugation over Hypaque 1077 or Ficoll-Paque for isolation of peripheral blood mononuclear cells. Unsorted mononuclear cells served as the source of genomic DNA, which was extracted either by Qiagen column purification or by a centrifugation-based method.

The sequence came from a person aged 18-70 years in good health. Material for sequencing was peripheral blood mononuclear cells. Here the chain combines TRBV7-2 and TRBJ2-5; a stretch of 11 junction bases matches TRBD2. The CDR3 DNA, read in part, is TGTGCCAGCAGCTTAGCGGGACTAGCGGCAGACCAAGAGACC. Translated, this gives CASSLAGLAADQET. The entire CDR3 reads CASSLAGLAADQETQYF.